Listed below are T cell receptor beta chains from one sample, sequenced in a study of T cell repertoires in cytomegalovirus infection. TCRdb analysed the reads with MiXCR anew, one entry per CDR3 protein. The sample lists approximately 1,000,000 distinct CDR3 sequences; 30% to 40% were seen once. Antigen specificity for these receptors is unknown. Sample: cultured CD8+ T cells from PBMCs, taken from culture after CMV antigen stimulation. These receptor sequences come from a human donor in good health (CMV status not recorded). Some clones in this sample may be carry-over from other donors' samples. CDR3s include the opening cysteine and the closing phenylalanine or tryptophan. D genes are given only for firm matches. The size of a clone is reported for some rows only, either as once, few or many, or as a class for expanded clones.

d_gene: -
abundance: many
v_gene: TRBV7-2
j_gene: TRBJ2-1
CDR3nt: TGTGCCAGCAGCTACGTATCCTACAATGAGCAGTTCTTC
CDR3aa: CASSYVSYNEQFF

d_gene: TRBD2
abundance: -
v_gene: TRBV7-6
j_gene: TRBJ2-1
CDR3nt: TGTGCCAGCAGCCAGCGGGGGACGGACAATGAGCAGTTCTTC
CDR3aa: CASSQRGTDNEQFF

d_gene: -
abundance: -
v_gene: TRBV19
j_gene: TRBJ2-1
CDR3nt: TGTGCCAGTAGTAACCCAAGTCAGGGGGGATTCGGAAATGAGCAGTTCTTC
CDR3aa: CASSNPSQGGFGNEQFF

d_gene: -
abundance: many
v_gene: TRBV7-9
j_gene: TRBJ2-3
CDR3nt: TGTGCCAGCAGCTCTCTAGCTAGCACAGATACGCAGTATTTT
CDR3aa: CASSSLASTDTQYF

d_gene: -
abundance: few
v_gene: TRBV19
j_gene: TRBJ1-3
CDR3nt: TGTGCCAGTAGTCCTACTTTGGGGTACACTGGAAACACCATATATTTT
CDR3aa: CASSPTLGYTGNTIYF

d_gene: -
abundance: few
v_gene: TRBV6-5
j_gene: TRBJ1-2
CDR3nt: TGTGCCAGCAGTTACTCGAGCCGGGGGCGCCGCTATGGCTACACCTTC
CDR3aa: CASSYSSRGRRYGYTF

d_gene: -
abundance: -
v_gene: TRBV7-6
j_gene: TRBJ2-1
CDR3nt: TGTGCCAGCAGCTTCCGAGGGCGGTACAATGAGCAGTTCTTC
CDR3aa: CASSFRGRYNEQFF

d_gene: -
abundance: -
v_gene: TRBV27
j_gene: TRBJ1-4
CDR3nt: TGTGCCAGCAGTCCCCGGGATAGGGGATATGAAAAACTGTTTTTT
CDR3aa: CASSPRDRGYEKLFF

d_gene: -
abundance: -
v_gene: TRBV6-8
j_gene: TRBJ1-3
CDR3nt: TGTGTCAGCAGTAAGGGCTCTGGAAACACCATATATTTT
CDR3aa: CVSSKGSGNTIYF

d_gene: -
abundance: -
v_gene: TRBV12-3/TRBV12-4
j_gene: TRBJ2-1
CDR3nt: TGTGCCAGCAGTTTAGTGACTCTCAGGGATGAGCAGTTCTTC
CDR3aa: CASSLVTLRDEQFF

d_gene: TRBD2
abundance: few
v_gene: TRBV9
j_gene: TRBJ2-3
CDR3nt: TGTGCCAGCAGCGTAGAGCGGGAAGGGAGAACAGATACGCAGTATTTT
CDR3aa: CASSVEREGRTDTQYF

d_gene: -
abundance: few
v_gene: TRBV19
j_gene: TRBJ2-1
CDR3nt: TGTGCCAGTAGTGTAGGGGATTGGTCCTACAATGAGCAGTTCTTC
CDR3aa: CASSVGDWSYNEQFF

d_gene: TRBD2
abundance: -
v_gene: TRBV13
j_gene: TRBJ2-3
CDR3nt: TGTGCCAGCAGCTACAGCGGGGGGGAGGATACGCAGTATTTT
CDR3aa: CASSYSGGEDTQYF

d_gene: TRBD1
abundance: -
v_gene: TRBV7-9
j_gene: TRBJ2-7
CDR3nt: TGTGCCAGCAGCTCTTGGGACAGATCCTACGAGCAGTACTTC
CDR3aa: CASSSWDRSYEQYF

d_gene: TRBD1
abundance: -
v_gene: TRBV5-4
j_gene: TRBJ1-2
CDR3nt: TGTGCCAGCAGCTGGGAACAGGGGGCCTACACCTTC
CDR3aa: CASSWEQGAYTF

d_gene: TRBD1
abundance: -
v_gene: TRBV2
j_gene: TRBJ2-6
CDR3nt: TGTGCCAGCAGCGGTGACAGGGGAGGAATCTCTGGGGCCAACGTCCTGACTTTC
CDR3aa: CASSGDRGGISGANVLTF

d_gene: -
abundance: -
v_gene: TRBV7-9
j_gene: TRBJ1-6
CDR3nt: TGTGCCAGCAGCTTAGATCCGGGGGGATCACCCCTCCACTTT
CDR3aa: CASSLDPGGSPLHF

d_gene: TRBD2
abundance: few
v_gene: TRBV7-6
j_gene: TRBJ2-3
CDR3nt: TGTGCCAGCAGCTCGGCTAGCGGGGGGTCCCGGACAGATACGCAGTATTTT
CDR3aa: CASSSASGGSRTDTQYF

d_gene: TRBD2
abundance: -
v_gene: TRBV19
j_gene: TRBJ2-3
CDR3nt: TGTGCCAGTAGTATTCTAGCGGGAAGCCCAGATACGCAGTATTTT
CDR3aa: CASSILAGSPDTQYF

d_gene: -
abundance: few
v_gene: TRBV12-5
j_gene: TRBJ2-1
CDR3nt: TGTGCTAGTGGTTTGGGGAGGGGGCATGAGCAGTTCTTC
CDR3aa: CASGLGRGHEQFF

d_gene: -
abundance: few
v_gene: TRBV20-1
j_gene: TRBJ2-3
CDR3nt: TGCAGTGCTGAGGGTCTCGGGACAGCCGGGACTAGGGGCACAGATACGCAGTATTTT
CDR3aa: CSAEGLGTAGTRGTDTQYF

d_gene: TRBD1
abundance: few
v_gene: TRBV2
j_gene: TRBJ2-3
CDR3nt: TGTGCCAGCACCAGGGGGACAGCTAGCACAGATACGCAGTATTTT
CDR3aa: CASTRGTASTDTQYF

d_gene: TRBD1
abundance: -
v_gene: TRBV7-9
j_gene: TRBJ2-1
CDR3nt: TGTGCCAGCAGCTCCGGGACAGGGGGCTTGCTTGAGCAGTTCTTC
CDR3aa: CASSSGTGGLLEQFF

d_gene: TRBD2
abundance: -
v_gene: TRBV6-5
j_gene: TRBJ2-2
CDR3nt: TGTGCCAGCCGAGCGGGGGGGCATTATACCGGGGAGCTGTTTTTT
CDR3aa: CASRAGGHYTGELFF

d_gene: -
abundance: -
v_gene: TRBV14
j_gene: TRBJ1-4
CDR3nt: TGTGCCAGCAGCCAAGAGTCGGAACCTGAAAAACTGTTTTTT
CDR3aa: CASSQESEPEKLFF

d_gene: -
abundance: few
v_gene: TRBV7-2
j_gene: TRBJ1-6
CDR3nt: TGTGCCAGCAGCTACTACGCTGATTCACCCCTCCACTTT
CDR3aa: CASSYYADSPLHF

d_gene: -
abundance: many
v_gene: TRBV7-2
j_gene: TRBJ2-1
CDR3nt: TGTGCCAGCAGCCCCCGGTTGGCGTACAATGAGCAGTTCTTC
CDR3aa: CASSPRLAYNEQFF

d_gene: TRBD2
abundance: -
v_gene: TRBV7-8
j_gene: TRBJ2-2
CDR3nt: TGTGTCAGCAGCTTCCCCGGGGGGGTTGAGGAGCTGTTTTTT
CDR3aa: CVSSFPGGVEELFF

d_gene: TRBD2
abundance: many
v_gene: TRBV7-2
j_gene: TRBJ2-7
CDR3nt: TGTGCCAGCAGCTTTCTAGCGGGGGTCTCCTACGAGCAGTACTTC
CDR3aa: CASSFLAGVSYEQYF

d_gene: TRBD1
abundance: many
v_gene: TRBV7-8
j_gene: TRBJ1-1
CDR3nt: TGTGCCAGCAGCGGACAGGGAGGCATGAACACTGAAGCTTTCTTT
CDR3aa: CASSGQGGMNTEAFF

d_gene: -
abundance: -
v_gene: TRBV4-1
j_gene: TRBJ2-4
CDR3nt: TGCGCCAGCAGCCAACAAAGGGTCCAAGCCAAAAACATTCAGTACTTC
CDR3aa: CASSQQRVQAKNIQYF

d_gene: -
abundance: few
v_gene: TRBV6-6
j_gene: TRBJ1-2
CDR3nt: TGTGCCAGCAGTTTCAGACAGACTAACTATGGCTACACCTTC
CDR3aa: CASSFRQTNYGYTF

d_gene: -
abundance: -
v_gene: TRBV4-3
j_gene: TRBJ1-6
CDR3nt: TGCGCCAGCAGCCAATCAAGCGGAGTTCCTGGGCGTAATTCACCCCTCCACTTT
CDR3aa: CASSQSSGVPGRNSPLHF

d_gene: TRBD1
abundance: few
v_gene: TRBV2
j_gene: TRBJ2-3
CDR3nt: TGTGCCAGCAGTGAAGGGGACAGGGGAGCCTCAGATACGCAGTATTTT
CDR3aa: CASSEGDRGASDTQYF

d_gene: TRBD1
abundance: -
v_gene: TRBV7-2
j_gene: TRBJ2-1
CDR3nt: TGTGCCAGCAGCCCAAGCAGGGGGCTCGCCAATGAGCAGTTCTTC
CDR3aa: CASSPSRGLANEQFF

d_gene: TRBD1
abundance: -
v_gene: TRBV10-3
j_gene: TRBJ1-2
CDR3nt: TGTGCCATCAGGCAGGGGGAAGGCTACACCTTC
CDR3aa: CAIRQGEGYTF

d_gene: -
abundance: -
v_gene: TRBV9
j_gene: TRBJ2-7
CDR3nt: TGTGCCAGCAGCGTAGATGCCCACGAGCAGTACTTC
CDR3aa: CASSVDAHEQYF

d_gene: -
abundance: -
v_gene: TRBV4-1
j_gene: TRBJ1-1
CDR3nt: TGCGCCAGCAGCCAAGATTCGCCCGGGGAGGGCACTGAAGCTTTCTTT
CDR3aa: CASSQDSPGEGTEAFF

d_gene: -
abundance: -
v_gene: TRBV7-8
j_gene: TRBJ2-1
CDR3nt: TGTGCCAGCACCCACAGAGCGTTGCATGAGCAGTTCTTC
CDR3aa: CASTHRALHEQFF

d_gene: -
abundance: -
v_gene: TRBV27
j_gene: TRBJ2-1
CDR3nt: TGTGCCAGCAGTTCAAGGGACCAGCAGTTCTTC
CDR3aa: CASSSRDQQFF

d_gene: -
abundance: few
v_gene: TRBV7-3
j_gene: TRBJ1-2
CDR3nt: TGTGCCAGCAGCTATATCCCGGGGAGAGCAAACTATGGCTACACCTTC
CDR3aa: CASSYIPGRANYGYTF

d_gene: -
abundance: -
v_gene: TRBV5-1
j_gene: TRBJ1-1
CDR3nt: TGCGCCAGCAGCCGCCCTCGAACAGGGCTGGGGAACACTGAAGCTTTCTTT
CDR3aa: CASSRPRTGLGNTEAFF

d_gene: TRBD2
abundance: few
v_gene: TRBV2
j_gene: TRBJ2-3
CDR3nt: TGTGCCAGCAGTGAAGCGAGGCTAGCGGGGGGCACAGATACGCAGTATTTT
CDR3aa: CASSEARLAGGTDTQYF

d_gene: -
abundance: -
v_gene: TRBV19
j_gene: TRBJ1-1
CDR3nt: TGTGCCAGTAGTATCCCACGTTCTGTTTCCTCTGAAGCTTTCTTT
CDR3aa: CASSIPRSVSSEAFF

d_gene: -
abundance: -
v_gene: TRBV29-1
j_gene: TRBJ2-2
CDR3nt: TGCAGCGTTTTTAGTCAGACCGGGGAGCTGTTTTTT
CDR3aa: CSVFSQTGELFF

d_gene: -
abundance: -
v_gene: TRBV10-3
j_gene: TRBJ1-2
CDR3nt: TGTGCCATCAGTGACGTCTCATCGGATGGCTACACCTTC
CDR3aa: CAISDVSSDGYTF

d_gene: TRBD1
abundance: -
v_gene: TRBV29-1
j_gene: TRBJ2-7
CDR3nt: TGCAGCGTTGAGGGCCCTGGGACAGACTACGAGCAGTACTTC
CDR3aa: CSVEGPGTDYEQYF

d_gene: -
abundance: -
v_gene: TRBV7-4
j_gene: TRBJ1-1
CDR3nt: TGTGCCAGCAGCTCCCCACAGACCACCCTTGAAGCTTTCTTT
CDR3aa: CASSSPQTTLEAFF

d_gene: -
abundance: -
v_gene: TRBV11-2
j_gene: TRBJ2-1
CDR3nt: TGTGCCAGCAGCTTAGATAGGTTAGGCGGGGCTCGTGAGCAGTTCTTC
CDR3aa: CASSLDRLGGAREQFF

d_gene: -
abundance: -
v_gene: TRBV29-1
j_gene: TRBJ1-2
CDR3nt: TGCAGCGTTTTTCCAATGTGGGGCTACACCTTC
CDR3aa: CSVFPMWGYTF